This T cell receptor beta chain was retrieved from a study of CD8+CD57+ T cells in acquired aplastic anemia. Study in general: Isolated CD4+ and CD8+ cells, once sorted, yielded DNA averaging 3.2 ug.

The sample holds a few counts of this clonotype. Antigen: not known. Whoever was chosen for sequencing had shown CD8+CD57+ cell expansion by flow cytometry. In all patients, the disease was severe acquired aplastic anemia. Prior therapy had not been administered to any patient at the time of blood sampling. The use of genomic DNA as template underpinned the TCR beta VDJ and CDR3 profiling. TCRdb re-called the reads with MiXCR, one entry per CDR3 protein. The sample includes about 250,000 distinct CDR3 sequences, around 45% seen only once; the top ten take over 7.5%. Regarding the study as a whole: Twenty-nine shared CD8+ CDR3s appeared highly expressed within patients' immunodominant clones.

The V gene end was trimmed by 2 bases and the J gene end by 6 bases; junction bases not matched to a gene: 9. Germline assignment: CDR1 MNHEY and CDR2 SVGEGT. The CDR3 is 15 residues long. The material sequenced was sorted CD4+, CD8+, or CD8+CD57+ T cells (not recorded which) from PBMCs. The receptor's source is a human donor with aplastic anemia. This sequence joins TRBV6-2 or TRBV6-3 and TRBJ2-5; 7 bases agree with TRBD2. As DNA, the CDR3 is TGTGCCAGCAGTTACGGTCTAGCGGACGTGAAGACCCAGTACTTC. Translating gives CASSYGLADVKTQYF.